This is a list of T cell receptor beta chains from one sample in a study of shared clonotypes between healthy human individuals. TCRdb's table, derived via immunoSEQ multiplex PCR, lists solely in-frame clones and lacks some. Found here are 1.6 million or so clones, roughly 96% of them singletons; the top ten hold over 1%. Sequencing used naive CD4+ T cells sorted from blood. The receptor set was obtained from a man under 40 in good health. CDR3s include the opening cysteine and the closing phenylalanine or tryptophan. D genes are given only for firm matches. Some rows have no size entry. The others give once, few or many, or a class for an expanded clone.

j_call v_call clone_size d_call cdr3_aa cdr3_nt
TRBJ2-7 TRBV2 . . CASSEARGTVYEQYF TGTGCCAGCAGTGAGGCCCGGGGGACAGTCTACGAGCAGTACTTC
TRBJ2-5 TRBV2 . . CASTLAKETQYF TGTGCCAGCACCCTAGCGAAAGAGACCCAGTACTTC
TRBJ1-3 TRBV18 . TRBD1 CASSPLGDRVGNTIYF TGTGCCAGCTCACCACTTGGAGACAGGGTTGGAAACACCATATATTTT
TRBJ2-2 TRBV7-9 . . CASSEKRKHTGELFF TGTGCCAGCAGCGAGAAGCGGAAGCACACCGGGGAGCTGTTTTTT
TRBJ1-2 TRBV6-5 . TRBD1 CASSGRTGYGYTF TGTGCCAGCAGTGGCCGGACAGGATATGGCTACACCTTC
TRBJ2-7 TRBV7-8 . . CASSLKSRGAYGTPSYEQYF TGTGCCAGCAGCTTAAAGTCCCGGGGAGCCTACGGGACGCCTTCCTACGAGCAGTACTTC
TRBJ2-7 TRBV2 . . CASSEALLGYEQYF TGTGCCAGCAGTGAAGCGCTTCTAGGTTACGAGCAGTACTTC
TRBJ2-1 TRBV27 . . CASSRNNEQFF TGTGCCAGCAGTCGCAACAATGAGCAGTTCTTC
TRBJ2-3 TRBV7-9 . . CASSSISDTQYF TGTGCCAGCAGCTCCATTTCGGATACGCAGTATTTT
TRBJ1-2 TRBV6-5 . . CASSYSGRETYGYTF TGTGCCAGCAGTTACTCGGGCAGGGAGACCTATGGCTACACCTTC
TRBJ2-1 TRBV6-5 . . CASSYAGTQEFF TGTGCCAGCAGTTACGCGGGAACCCAGGAGTTCTTC
TRBJ2-5 TRBV18 . . CASSPSGETQYF TGTGCCAGCTCACCGTCCGGGGAGACCCAGTACTTC
TRBJ1-4 TRBV7-3 . . CASSLTRGEKLFF TGTGCCAGCAGCTTAACGAGGGGTGAAAAACTGTTTTTT
TRBJ1-1 TRBV5-4 . . CASSLRRDRATEAFF TGTGCCAGCAGCTTGAGAAGAGACAGAGCCACTGAAGCTTTCTTT
TRBJ2-3 TRBV9 . TRBD2 CASSLTPLLAGNTDTQYF TGTGCCAGCAGCCTTACCCCCCTACTAGCGGGGAACACAGATACGCAGTATTTT
TRBJ2-3 TRBV9 . TRBD2 CASSVMTSGIDTQYF TGTGCCAGCAGCGTAATGACTAGCGGGATAGATACGCAGTATTTT
TRBJ2-5 TRBV21-1 . . CASSKGAFRELAETQYF TGTGCCAGCAGCAAAGGGGCCTTTCGGGAGCTTGCGGAGACCCAGTACTTC
TRBJ1-1 TRBV5-4 . . CASSFGENTEAFF TGTGCCAGCAGCTTCGGAGAGAACACTGAAGCTTTCTTT
TRBJ2-4 TRBV18 . . CASSPQGSRDIQYF TGTGCCAGCTCACCACAGGGTTCTAGGGACATTCAGTACTTC
TRBJ1-2 TRBV4-2 . . CASSQDVRGGSYGYTF TGTGCCAGCAGCCAAGACGTCAGGGGAGGAAGCTATGGCTACACCTTC
TRBJ1-5 TRBV29-1 . TRBD1 CSVEQTGMPQHF TGCAGCGTTGAGCAGACAGGGATGCCCCAGCATTTT
TRBJ2-2 TRBV28 . . CASRPDGTTTGELFF TGTGCCAGCAGACCCGACGGGACCACCACCGGGGAGCTGTTTTTT
TRBJ1-1 TRBV28 . . CASSLPSTGLGNTEAFF TGTGCCAGCAGTTTACCCAGCACGGGGCTCGGGAACACTGAAGCTTTCTTT
TRBJ2-7 TRBV28 . TRBD1 CASSLWPTGGAEQYF TGTGCCAGCAGTTTATGGCCAACAGGGGGCGCCGAGCAGTACTTC
TRBJ2-3 TRBV18 . TRBD1 CASSPLTGGVSTDTQYF TGTGCCAGCTCACCATTGACAGGGGGGGTCAGCACAGATACGCAGTATTTT
TRBJ1-1 TRBV5-6 . . CASSFYRFPNTEAFF TGTGCCAGCAGCTTTTACAGGTTCCCGAACACTGAAGCTTTCTTT
TRBJ2-1 TRBV11-3 . . CASSLVLSSYNEQFF TGTGCCAGCAGCTTAGTTCTGAGCTCCTACAATGAGCAGTTCTTC
TRBJ2-2 TRBV10-3 . TRBD2 CAIQTSATEGTGELFF TGTGCCATCCAAACTAGCGCTACTGAGGGCACCGGGGAGCTGTTTTTT
TRBJ2-1 TRBV5-4 . . CASSASRYANEQFF TGTGCCAGCAGCGCCTCCCGGTATGCCAATGAGCAGTTCTTC
TRBJ2-1 TRBV7-7 . TRBD2 CASSLSSGSSYNEQFF TGTGCCAGCAGCTTATCTAGCGGGAGTTCCTACAATGAGCAGTTCTTC
TRBJ2-5 TRBV10-1 . . CASSGTSKETQYF TGCGCCAGTAGTGGGACTTCGAAAGAGACCCAGTACTTC
TRBJ2-1 TRBV11-2 . TRBD2 CASSLLGTSGFGQFF TGTGCCAGCAGCTTACTTGGGACTAGTGGTTTTGGGCAGTTCTTC
TRBJ2-7 TRBV30 . . CAWSETQFGYEQYF TGTGCCTGGAGTGAGACGCAATTCGGATACGAGCAGTACTTC
TRBJ2-1 TRBV6-1 . TRBD2 CASSARPGLAQNEQFF TGTGCCAGCAGTGCAAGACCGGGACTAGCCCAAAATGAGCAGTTCTTC
TRBJ2-7 TRBV5-4 . . CASSAGQQGYEQYF TGTGCCAGCAGCGCGGGACAGCAAGGCTACGAGCAGTACTTC
TRBJ2-7 TRBV6-1 . . CASSEVRGTGYVQYF TGTGCCAGCAGTGAAGTGAGGGGAACAGGGTACGTGCAGTACTTC
TRBJ2-7 TRBV29-1 . . CSVDEGPEQYF TGCAGCGTTGACGAGGGCCCCGAGCAGTACTTC
TRBJ2-2 TRBV7-6 . . CASSLVVAGRELFF TGTGCCAGCAGCTTGGTGGTCGCGGGTAGGGAGCTGTTTTTT
TRBJ2-7 TRBV5-1 . TRBD2 CASRREGSSYEQYF TGCGCCAGCAGAAGGGAGGGCTCTTCCTACGAGCAGTACTTC
TRBJ1-1 TRBV4-2 . . CASSQELRGNTEAFF TGTGCCAGCAGCCAAGAATTGAGGGGGAACACTGAAGCTTTCTTT
TRBJ1-5 TRBV27 . TRBD1 CASSLDRGGQAQHF TGTGCCAGCAGTTTAGACAGGGGAGGCCAGGCCCAGCATTTT
TRBJ1-1 TRBV6-1 . TRBD1 CASSEQTGGTEAFF TGTGCCAGCAGTGAGCAGACAGGGGGCACTGAAGCTTTCTTT
TRBJ2-5 TRBV5-1 . . CASSTRGETQYF TGCGCCAGCTCAACTCGAGGGGAGACCCAGTACTTC
TRBJ2-1 TRBV6-6 . TRBD2 CASKGDTSGRFTEQFF TGTGCCAGCAAGGGGGATACTAGCGGGAGGTTCACTGAGCAGTTCTTC
TRBJ2-2 TRBV9 . . CASSAQGILTGELFF TGTGCCAGCAGCGCACAGGGTATACTAACCGGGGAGCTGTTTTTT
TRBJ2-1 TRBV5-6 . . CASTEGKRVINEQFF TGTGCCAGCACCGAGGGGAAGCGGGTCATCAATGAGCAGTTCTTC
TRBJ1-1 TRBV5-1 . TRBD1 CASSLNQGAEYAFF TGCGCCAGCAGCTTGAATCAGGGGGCCGAGTATGCTTTCTTT
TRBJ1-3 TRBV6-1 . . CASSRAYGSGNTIYF TGTGCCAGCAGTAGGGCGTACGGCTCTGGAAACACCATATATTTT
TRBJ1-4 TRBV5-1 . . CASRRVATNEKLFF TGCGCCAGCAGAAGGGTGGCGACTAATGAAAAACTGTTTTTT
TRBJ2-5 TRBV6-1 . TRBD1 CASRRTGRETQYF TGTGCCAGCAGAAGGACAGGGCGAGAGACCCAGTACTTC
TRBJ1-2 TRBV11-1 . . CASSPVPGGEHGYTF TGTGCCAGCAGCCCCGTCCCGGGTGGGGAGCATGGCTACACCTTC
TRBJ2-7 TRBV10-3 . . CATGLEPHYEQYF TGTGCCACCGGACTCGAACCCCACTACGAGCAGTACTTC
TRBJ2-2 TRBV28 . TRBD2 CASNTGLATGELFF TGTGCCAGCAACACGGGACTAGCTACCGGGGAGCTGTTTTTT
TRBJ2-1 TRBV5-6 . . CASSFGGRYNEQFF TGTGCCAGCAGCTTTGGGGGTCGGTACAATGAGCAGTTCTTC
TRBJ2-1 TRBV28 . TRBD2 CASSFGGEGSYNEQFF TGTGCCAGCAGTTTTGGCGGGGAGGGCTCCTACAATGAGCAGTTCTTC
TRBJ2-3 TRBV19 few TRBD1 CASRRLDRGMTDTQYF TGTGCCAGTAGACGATTGGACAGGGGGATGACAGATACGCAGTATTTT